The entry below describes one T cell receptor (beta chain). Original processing methods: Reference gene primer amplification gave nucleated cell count estimates. Using immunoSEQ multiplex PCR, the repertoire was profiled, and TCRdb retains in-frame clones only, with some absent. For V, J and clone size, that table is used; D and trimming come from the DNA. The sample yields 120,000 or so clones, under 90% seen once. The CDR3 sequence is 16 residues long. Germline V CDR1 and CDR2: SGHTA, FQGNSA. The V end was cut by 2 bases, the J end by 4 bases, with 15 bases between. The entry originates in a study of blood T cell repertoires in COVID-19. Whole-study context: The analysed material was cDNA or gDNA that came from T cells, B-cell-depleted T cells, or PBMCs.

Specimen: peripheral blood. This clonotype originated in a woman in her seventies with acute or convalescent COVID-19. This chain uses TRBV7-2 with TRBJ2-1; no definite D call. Here the CDR3 reads CASSLFAGEYYNEQFF. CDR3 in DNA: TGTGCCAGCAGCTTATTTGCAGGCGAATATTACAATGAGCAGTTCTTC. Combining the CDR3 with reference TRBV7-2 and TRBJ2-1 gives the whole variable domain GAGVSQSPSNKVTEKGKDVELRCDPISGHTALYWYRQSLGQGLEFLIYFQGNSAPDKSGLPSDRFSAERTGGSVSTLTIQRTQQEDSAVYLCASSLFAGEYYNEQFFGPGTRLTVL.